A single sample is the source of the 4 T cell receptor beta chains below, sequenced in a study of blood T cells in healthy people across ages. Together with a sample-barcoded 5' primer, a J-beta primer mix was included in a second PCR lasting about 6 to 11 cycles. From the 5' RACE reads, TCRdb called clonotypes with MiXCR, one entry per CDR3 protein. This table holds around 1,000,000 distinct CDR3 sequences, 30% to 40% found once. Specimen: blood. Receptors were obtained from a man aged 18 to 35 in good health.

Of note for this clonotype: The junction departs from the called germline gene at one end, perhaps through a read error. The chain couples TRBV4-1 to TRBJ2-3; no reliable D call. Germline assignment: CDR1 MGHRA and CDR2 YSYEKL. The CDR3 extends over 16 amino acids. The CDR3 loop is CASSQVLDDGTDPQYF. CDR3 DNA sequence: TGCGCCAGCAGCCAAGTCCTGGACGACGGCACAGATCCGCAGTATTTT.

This clonotype was counted a few times. This may be a read error: a much more frequent sequence differs by one nucleotide. CDR3 amino acids: CASRVDRFPYEQYF. The CDR3 nucleotides are TGTGCCAGCAGGGTAGACAGATTTCCTTACGAGCAGTACTTC. The J gene is TRBJ2-4, the V gene TRBV25-1, with TRBD1 as a possible D gene (5 bases). The end of the DNA aligns better with TRBJ2-7, so the J call may be wrong. Looked up from germline, CDR1 is MGHDK and CDR2 is SYGVNS. The CDR3 is 14 residues long.

CDR3 region: CSARDLARDGETQYF. CDR3 bases: TGCAGTGCTAGAGATTTAGCTAGGGACGGCGAGACCCAGTACTTC. This sequence joins TRBV20-1 and TRBJ2-5; D is perhaps TRBD1 or TRBD2 (5 bases each). This CDR3 has 15 residues. V dropped 0 bases and J dropped 5 bases, with 16 bases sitting between them. Germline CDR1 DFQATT, CDR2 SNEGSKA (reference sequence).

The V gene is TRBV20-1, the J gene TRBJ1-2; 8 nucleotides line up with TRBD1. V shed 6 bases, J shed 2 bases, and the junction held 14 bases outside the gene matches. Germline V gives CDR1 DFQATT, CDR2 SNEGSKA (reference sequence). The CDR3 extends over 16 amino acids. The CDR3 DNA sequence: TGCAGTGCCCCGGTTCTTTCAGGGGGCCACAACTATGGCTACACCTTC. Translated: CSAPVLSGGHNYGYTF.